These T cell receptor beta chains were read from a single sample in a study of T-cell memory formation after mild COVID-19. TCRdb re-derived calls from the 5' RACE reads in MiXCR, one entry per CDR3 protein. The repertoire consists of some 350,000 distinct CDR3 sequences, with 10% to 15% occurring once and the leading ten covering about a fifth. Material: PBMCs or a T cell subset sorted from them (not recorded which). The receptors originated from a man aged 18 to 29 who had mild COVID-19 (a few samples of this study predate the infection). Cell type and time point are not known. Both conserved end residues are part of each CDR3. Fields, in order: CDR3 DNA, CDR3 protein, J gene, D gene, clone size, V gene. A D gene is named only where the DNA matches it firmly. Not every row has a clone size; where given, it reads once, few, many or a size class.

CDR3 DNA: TGCGCCAGCAGCCAGGACAGGGTTAGCTCTGGAAACACCATATATTTT; CDR3 protein: CASSQDRVSSGNTIYF; J gene: TRBJ1-3; D gene: TRBD1; clone size: -; V gene: TRBV4-1
CDR3 DNA: -; CDR3 protein: CASSQDFGAGGELFF; J gene: TRBJ2-2; D gene: -; clone size: few; V gene: TRBV4-3
CDR3 DNA: TGTGCCAGCAGCTTAGGAGCAGGGGGAGACGCCCCTCACACAGATACGCAGTATTTT; CDR3 protein: CASSLGAGGDAPHTDTQYF; J gene: TRBJ2-3; D gene: TRBD1; clone size: -; V gene: TRBV7-8
CDR3 DNA: TGTGCCAGCAGTTCCTCACAGGGACGCGAGCCCCAGCATTTT; CDR3 protein: CASSSSQGREPQHF; J gene: TRBJ1-5; D gene: -; clone size: few; V gene: TRBV7-2
CDR3 DNA: TGTGCCAGCAGCTTATGGCCGACCTCAGGGGATTCACCCCTCCACTTT; CDR3 protein: CASSLWPTSGDSPLHF; J gene: TRBJ1-6; D gene: -; clone size: many; V gene: TRBV11-2
CDR3 DNA: TGTGCCAGCAGGTATACAGGGGCTAACTATGGCTACACCTTC; CDR3 protein: CASRYTGANYGYTF; J gene: TRBJ1-2; D gene: TRBD1; clone size: -; V gene: TRBV7-9
CDR3 DNA: TGCGCCAGCAGCTTGGCCGGCTCCCGCACAGATACGCAGTATTTT; CDR3 protein: CASSLAGSRTDTQYF; J gene: TRBJ2-3; D gene: -; clone size: few; V gene: TRBV5-1
CDR3 DNA: TGTGCCAGCAGCGGTAGGGCCACTGAAGCTTTCTTT; CDR3 protein: CASSGRATEAFF; J gene: TRBJ1-1; D gene: -; clone size: -; V gene: TRBV7-9
CDR3 DNA: TGCAGCGTTGAGGGGACAATCGATGGCTACACCTTC; CDR3 protein: CSVEGTIDGYTF; J gene: TRBJ1-2; D gene: -; clone size: few; V gene: TRBV29-1
CDR3 DNA: TGTGCCAGCAGCTTTTCCCCTGAAGCTTTCTTT; CDR3 protein: CASSFSPEAFF; J gene: TRBJ1-1; D gene: -; clone size: -; V gene: TRBV7-9
CDR3 DNA: TGTGCCACCACCCTGGACAACTCTGGAAACACCATATATTTT; CDR3 protein: CATTLDNSGNTIYF; J gene: TRBJ1-3; D gene: -; clone size: -; V gene: TRBV10-3
CDR3 DNA: TGTGCCAGCACCCCGGGACAGACATTAGATACGCAGTATTTT; CDR3 protein: CASTPGQTLDTQYF; J gene: TRBJ2-3; D gene: TRBD1; clone size: -; V gene: TRBV5-8
CDR3 DNA: TGCAGTGCTAGTAGCGGGTACACAAATACTGAAGCTTTCTTT; CDR3 protein: CSASSGYTNTEAFF; J gene: TRBJ1-1; D gene: -; clone size: -; V gene: TRBV20-1
CDR3 DNA: TGTGCCAGCAGCGGCGGGACTCTCTCCTACAATGAGCAGTTCTTC; CDR3 protein: CASSGGTLSYNEQFF; J gene: TRBJ2-1; D gene: -; clone size: -; V gene: TRBV5-6
CDR3 DNA: TGTGCCAGCTCAGGGTCCCCGAGGACGGCAGATACGCAGTATTTT; CDR3 protein: CASSGSPRTADTQYF; J gene: TRBJ2-3; D gene: -; clone size: -; V gene: TRBV18
CDR3 DNA: TGTGCCAGCAGTTACTCTTTAGATACCAACGAGCAGTACTTC; CDR3 protein: CASSYSLDTNEQYF; J gene: TRBJ2-7; D gene: -; clone size: many; V gene: TRBV6-5